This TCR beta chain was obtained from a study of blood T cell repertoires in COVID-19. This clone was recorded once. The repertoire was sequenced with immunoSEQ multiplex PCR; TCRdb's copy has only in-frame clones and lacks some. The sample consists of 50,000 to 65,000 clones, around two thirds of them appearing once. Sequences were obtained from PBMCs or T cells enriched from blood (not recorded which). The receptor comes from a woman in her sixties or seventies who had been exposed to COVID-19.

CDR3 nucleotide sequence: TGTGCCAGCAGCGTAGCAGAGAGGGGGACTGAAGCTTTCTTT. It encodes CASSVAERGTEAFF. The gene calls are TRBV9 and TRBJ1-1; D may be TRBD1 (6 bases). V was cut by 0 bases and J by 5 bases, with 11 bases left in between. The germline V gene has CDR1 SGDLS and CDR2 YYNGEE. CDR3 length: 14 amino acids.